This TCR beta chain was observed in a study of beta chain features in type 1 diabetes. A note on this clone: Antigen unknown.

The study's findings and limits: Using cDNA template may skew counts toward highly expressing activated cells.

Markers CD45RO/CCR7/CD25/CD127/CD95/CD27 served to sort CD4+ naive, central memory, regulatory and stem cell-like memory cells. Purity of each sorted population was above 95%. Investigators reverse transcribed all isolated RNA, so they sequenced expressed TCRB transcripts. Some 3.3 million reads was the average for naive, central memory and regulatory T cell samples. Produced via immunoSEQ multiplex PCR; TCRdb's table is partial and in-frame only. Among 300,000 or so clones listed, roughly 8% were seen once. V lost 6 bases and J 5 bases, leaving 16 bases between the germline ends. The CDR3 runs to 15 residues. The V gene's germline CDR1 is SNHLY and CDR2 FYNNEI.

The V gene is TRBV2, the J gene TRBJ2-2, with a weak D call TRBD2 (5 bases). Sequencing input: central memory CD4+ T cells from blood. The TCR was taken from a woman aged 18-29 years in good health. The CDR3 loop reads CASSQGNSVTGELFF. CDR3 in DNA: TGTGCCAGCAGCCAAGGGAATAGCGTTACCGGGGAGCTGTTTTTT.